The source of this TCR beta chain is a study of cytomegalovirus exposure and HLA in healthy donors. Findings and caveats of the study: Listed as cytomegalovirus-associated were 150 to 200 TCR beta chains. An analysis done earlier found most TCR beta V segments productive about 87% or about 30% of the time. In a later analysis, the majority of CMV-associated beta chains seemingly showed HLA restriction.

As regards this clone: Its antigen is undetermined.

60 Vbeta and 13 Jbeta primers were used in PCR. The protocol was immunoSEQ multiplex PCR, while the TCRdb copy is restricted to in-frame clones and leaves out a portion. Of about 130,000 clones in the sample, around four fifths were seen once. The CDR3 sequence is 14 residues long. Germline CDR1 reads LNHDA; CDR2 reads SQIVND (reference sequence). V shed 5 bases, J shed 1 base, and the junction held 3 bases outside the gene matches. Sequenced: PBMCs. This clonotype was obtained from a man aged 30 to 39 in good health and CMV-seropositive. The J gene is TRBJ2-5, the V gene TRBV19; 8 nucleotides agree with TRBD1. The CDR3 DNA reads as TGTGCCAGTAGTCCCGGACAGGGCCAAGAGACCCAGTACTTC. It is translated as CASSPGQGQETQYF. Combining the CDR3 with reference TRBV19 and TRBJ2-5 gives the whole variable domain DGGITQSPKYLFRKEGQNVTLSCEQNLNHDAMYWYRQDPGQGLRLIYYSQIVNDFQKGDIAEGYSVSREKKESFPLTVTSAQKNPTAFYLCASSPGQGQETQYFGPGTRLLVL.